The 8 T cell receptor beta chains below were found in one sample sequenced in a study of T cell responses to AZD1222 COVID-19 vaccine (dated by TCRdb to 2020 to 2022). The meaning of the sample's time point label: baseline before first vaccination. The method was the immunoSEQ multiplex PCR assay. TCRdb provides this immuneACCESS table in a form limited to in-frame rearrangements. Some clones are lacking; in checked studies, under half of them reflect an unresolved V gene, and why the rest are absent is not known. Recorded for this sample are 120,000 to 150,000 clones; 89% of them occurred a single time. The ten top clones hold approximately 5.1% of the sample. Sample: peripheral blood, taken on day 0 of AZD1222 vaccination. The receptors shown here come from an adult in good health.

As DNA, the CDR3 is TGTGCCAGCAGCATACAGGGTGCAACAGATACGCAGTATTTT. Translated: CASSIQGATDTQYF. The chain recombines TRBV11-2 with TRBJ2-3; tentative D call: TRBD1 (6 bases). V lost 5 bases and J 3 bases, leaving 12 bases between the germline ends. The CDR3 totals 14 residues. The germline gives CDR1 SGHAT, CDR2 FQNNGV.

V gene TRBV6-2 or TRBV6-3 combines with J gene TRBJ2-2; 9 bases are a match to TRBD1. The V gene end was trimmed by 2 bases and the J gene end by 5 bases; junction bases not matched to a gene: 9. This CDR3 is built from 17 residues. Germline V gene lookup returns CDR1 MNHEY and CDR2 SVGEGT. The CDR3 coding sequence is TGTGCCAGCAGTTACGGCCCGGGACAGGGTCGTACCGGGGAGCTGTTTTTT. This encodes CASSYGPGQGRTGELFF.

The V gene is TRBV11-3, the J gene TRBJ1-6, with D uncertain. The CDR3 is 13 amino acids. The germline CDR1 and CDR2 sequences are SGHNT and YENEEA. Trimming left V 0 bases short and J 14 bases short, with 11 bases between. CDR3 loop: CASSLDHPSTLHF. CDR3 nucleotide sequence: TGTGCCAGCAGCTTAGATCACCCGTCGACCCTCCACTTT.

This chain links TRBV10-1 with TRBJ1-1; no reliable D call. Per the germline V gene, CDR1 is WNHNN and CDR2 is SYGVQD (reference sequence). The CDR3 is 12 residues long. V was trimmed by 4 bases and J by 9 bases, leaving 12 bases between them. The CDR3 is CASSGAAYKAFF. The CDR3 DNA is TGCGCCAGCAGTGGTGCGGCCTACAAAGCTTTCTTT.

V and J are TRBV5-1 and TRBJ2-1, with a tentative D call TRBD2 (6 bases). V was pared by 4 bases and J by 8 bases, with 25 bases between. From germline, CDR1 is SGHRS and CDR2 YFSETQ. The CDR3 sequence is 17 residues long. CDR3 DNA: TGCGCCAGCAGCGGGACGACTAGTATCTACGGCGGCGATGAGCAGTTCTTC. Translated, it gives CASSGTTSIYGGDEQFF.

The chain is built from TRBV4-3 and TRBJ1-2; TRBD1 is a possible D gene (5 bases). The germline V gene has CDR1 LGHNA and CDR2 YSLEER. V was clipped by 0 bases and J by 4 bases, with 9 bases between them. The CDR3 runs to 14 residues. DNA for the CDR3: TGCGCCAGCAGCCAAGAACAGGCCCTCTATGGCTACACCTTC. Translating it yields CASSQEQALYGYTF.

V gene TRBV28 combines with J gene TRBJ2-3, with D possibly called TRBD1 or TRBD2 (6 bases each). This CDR3 comprises 15 residues. Trimming removed 2 bases at V and 2 bases at J, with 11 bases between. Germline assignment: CDR1 MDHEN and CDR2 SYDVKM. The CDR3 DNA is TGTGCCAGCAGTTTAGGGGGCGGGGTCACAGATACGCAGTATTTT. It is translated as CASSLGGGVTDTQYF.

The rearrangement joins TRBV28 to TRBJ1-5; 8 nucleotides line up with TRBD1. V gave up 1 base and J gave up 2 bases; unmatched junction bases: 4. CDR3 length: 16 amino acids. CDR1 and CDR2 (germline): MDHEN, SYDVKM. The CDR3 region has the DNA TGTGCCAGCAGTTTATTGGGACAGGCAGGCAATCAGCCCCAGCATTTT. It yields the protein CASSLLGQAGNQPQHF.